One sample yielded the 8 T cell receptor beta chains listed below, sequenced in a study of T cells after yellow fever vaccination. TCRdb recomputed calls from the 5' RACE reads with MiXCR, one row per CDR3 protein. The sample shows nearly 550,000 distinct CDR3 sequences, about 19% of them seen only once. The sequencing used PBMCs, collected 15 days after the yellow fever booster vaccination. The source is a man younger than 45 who received the YFV17D yellow fever vaccine.

This clonotype was observed a few times. The chain recombines TRBV2 with TRBJ2-4; 12 bases map to TRBD1. Germline-derived CDR1 and CDR2 are SNHLY and FYNNEI. Losses at the gene ends were 4 bases for V and 6 bases for J; bases not matched to a gene: 7. CDR3 size: 16 residues. The DNA for the CDR3 is TGTGCCAGCAGTGTTGGGGGACAGGGGGCAGTAAACATTCAGTACTTC. It is translated as CASSVGGQGAVNIQYF. The entire variable domain, with the rest obtained from reference TRBV2 and TRBJ2-4, is as follows: EPEVTQTPSHQVTQMGQEVILRCVPISNHLYFYWYRQILGQKVEFLVSFYNNEISEKSEIFDDQFSVERPDGSNFTLKIRSTKLEDSAMYFCASSVGGQGAVNIQYFGAGTRLSVL.

V gene TRBV7-2 combines with J gene TRBJ2-7; the D gene could be TRBD1 or TRBD2 (6 bases each). V lost 6 bases to trimming and J lost 2 bases, with 14 bases between them. This CDR3 spans 14 amino acids. Germline CDR1 reads SGHTA; CDR2 reads FQGNSA. Here the CDR3 DNA reads TGTGCCAGCAGGGAGGGACAAGGGACCTACGAGCAGTACTTC. The encoded protein is CASREGQGTYEQYF.

V and J are TRBV5-1 and TRBJ2-2, with no clear D. Trimming took off 3 bases at V and 3 bases at J, with 21 bases between the two ends. CDR1 and CDR2 (germline): SGHRS, YFSETQ. CDR3 length: 18 amino acids. The chain's CDR3 is CASSSPLMRHPDTGELFF. DNA of the CDR3: TGCGCCAGCAGCTCCCCCTTGATGAGACACCCGGACACCGGGGAGCTGTTTTTT.

There are a few counts of this clonotype. The rearrangement uses TRBV6-5 and TRBJ2-5, with unresolved D. V was trimmed by 2 bases and J by 5 bases, leaving 15 bases between them. The germline gives CDR1 MNHEY, CDR2 SVGAGI. The CDR3 extends over 15 amino acids. CDR3 in DNA: TGTGCCAGCAGTTACAATCCCAGTAACGGGGAGACCCAGTACTTC. It is translated as CASSYNPSNGETQYF.

The chain couples TRBV5-1 to TRBJ2-7; D is perhaps TRBD1 (6 bases). The CDR3 covers 15 residues. The V and J ends lost 0 bases and 2 bases respectively, with 12 bases between them. Looked up from germline, CDR1 is SGHRS and CDR2 is YFSETQ. The CDR3 coding sequence is TGCGCCAGCAGCTTGGGGACAGCTAATACCTACGAGCAGTACTTC. Translating it yields CASSLGTANTYEQYF.

This clonotype was detected once. The chain joins TRBV27 to TRBJ1-2; unclear D gene. The CDR3 covers 14 residues. The V and J ends lost 4 bases and 4 bases respectively, with 13 bases between them. The germline gives CDR1 MNHEY, CDR2 SMNVEV (reference sequence). In DNA form, the CDR3 reads TGTGCCAGCAGTTCCCCCGGACTGCGCTATGGCTACACCTTC. It codes for CASSSPGLRYGYTF.

The sample holds a few counts of this clonotype. The rearrangement links TRBV4-3 to TRBJ2-7; 11 bases align to TRBD2. The ends lost 3 bases at V and 6 bases at J; junction bases unmatched: 7. Germline loops: CDR1 LGHNA, CDR2 YSLEER. This CDR3 contains 15 residues. For the CDR3, the DNA is TGCGCCAGCAGCCAGGTCTCGGGACTAGCGGCCGAGCAGTACTTC. It translates to CASSQVSGLAAEQYF.

This clonotype was detected a few times. The rearrangement uses TRBV27 and TRBJ2-1, with TRBD2 identical over 7 bases. Germline V gene sequence: CDR1 MNHEY, CDR2 SMNVEV (reference sequence). V shed 8 bases, J shed 7 bases, and the junction held 8 bases outside the gene matches. This CDR3 region has 13 residues. CDR3 protein: CASGREIWNEQFF. As DNA, the CDR3 is TGTGCCAGCGGGAGGGAGATATGGAATGAGCAGTTCTTC.